This T cell receptor (beta chain) was captured in a study of T cell responses to AZD1222 COVID-19 vaccine. With respect to this clone: Its matching antigen is unknown.

The data were produced by immunoSEQ multiplex PCR, yet TCRdb's version contains in-frame clones alone and is incomplete. Of approximately 130,000 clones in the sample, approximately 93% are singletons; the top ten hold around 3.3%. Per the germline V gene, CDR1 is MNHEY and CDR2 is SVGAGI. The CDR3 spans 15 residues. V dropped 0 bases and J dropped 6 bases, with 14 bases sitting between them. Findings of the study overall: The number of AZD1222 recipients seropositive at baseline was only 6 or 7. CD4 TCRs covered the whole spike, strongest at regions 160-218 and 743-854. Donors, mostly white British, included more females; clonal diversity was possibly underestimated.

The TCR was taken from an adult in good health. The genes are TRBV6-5 and TRBJ1-1; a possible D gene is TRBD1 (6 bases). The sample in question was peripheral blood, obtained on day 0 of AZD1222 vaccination. The CDR3 sequence: CASSYSWGARSEAFF. The CDR3, as DNA: TGTGCCAGCAGTTACTCTTGGGGGGCGCGATCTGAAGCTTTCTTT.